This T cell receptor (beta chain) is drawn from a study of OX40 agonist ivuxolimab in advanced cancers. TCRdb's table, derived via immunoSEQ multiplex PCR, lists solely in-frame clones and lacks some. The data hold 22,000 or so clones, with 70% to 90% observed a single time. Comments on this clone: Its target is unknown.

Systemic immunosuppression or a history of autoimmune disease excluded patients. Overall study results and limits: Researchers did not determine the expanded peripheral T cells' antigen specificity.

In germline, CDR1 is PRHDT, CDR2 FYEKMQ (reference sequence). The length of the CDR3 is 15 residues. Trimming shortened V by 2 bases and J by 4 bases, and 14 bases separated the two germline ends. The chain uses TRBV13 and TRBJ1-2; no clear D. The sequences come from CD4+ or CD8+ T cells sorted from blood, collected in a trial of the OX40 agonist ivuxolimab. The sequence was collected from an adult with an advanced solid tumor such as melanoma, head and neck, liver or kidney cancer. This CDR3 is CASSLSPGRTYGYTF. Written as DNA, the CDR3 is TGTGCCAGCAGCTTATCTCCCGGACGGACCTATGGCTACACCTTC.